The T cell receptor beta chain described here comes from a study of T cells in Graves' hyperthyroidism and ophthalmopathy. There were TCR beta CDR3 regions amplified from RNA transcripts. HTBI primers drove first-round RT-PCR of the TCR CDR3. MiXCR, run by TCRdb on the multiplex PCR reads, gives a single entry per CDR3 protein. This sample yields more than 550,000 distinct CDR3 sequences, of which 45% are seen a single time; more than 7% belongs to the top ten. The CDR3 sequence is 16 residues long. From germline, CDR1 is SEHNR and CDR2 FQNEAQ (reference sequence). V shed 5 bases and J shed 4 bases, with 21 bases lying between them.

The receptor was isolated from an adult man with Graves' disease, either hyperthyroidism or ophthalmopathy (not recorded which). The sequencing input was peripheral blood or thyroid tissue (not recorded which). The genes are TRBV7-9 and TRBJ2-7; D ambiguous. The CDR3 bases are TGTGCCAGCAGCCAAATTACGGGCCTTCAGAGTTACGAGCAGTACTTC. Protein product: CASSQITGLQSYEQYF.